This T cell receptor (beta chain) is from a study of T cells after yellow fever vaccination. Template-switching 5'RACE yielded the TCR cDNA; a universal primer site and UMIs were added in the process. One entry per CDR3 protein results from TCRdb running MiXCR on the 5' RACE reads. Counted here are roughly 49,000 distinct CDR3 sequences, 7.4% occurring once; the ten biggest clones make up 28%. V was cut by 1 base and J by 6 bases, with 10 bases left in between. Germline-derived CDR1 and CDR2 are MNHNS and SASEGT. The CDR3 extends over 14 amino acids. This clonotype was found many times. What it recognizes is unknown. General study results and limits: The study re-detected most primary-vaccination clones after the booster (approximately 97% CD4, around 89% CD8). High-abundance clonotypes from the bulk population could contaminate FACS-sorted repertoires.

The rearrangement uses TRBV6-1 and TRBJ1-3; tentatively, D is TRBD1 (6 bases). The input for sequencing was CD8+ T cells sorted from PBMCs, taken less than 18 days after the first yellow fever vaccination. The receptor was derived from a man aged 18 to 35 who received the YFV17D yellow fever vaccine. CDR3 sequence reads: CASSEEEGVNTIYF. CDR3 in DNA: TGTGCCAGCAGTGAAGAGGAGGGGGTAAACACCATATATTTT.